This T cell receptor (beta chain) was sequenced in a study of T cell changes during pregnancy in multiple sclerosis. Profiling relied on immunoSEQ multiplex PCR, and the TCRdb table lists in-frame clones only, not all of them. Among around 57,000 clones listed, roughly 93% were seen once. This sequence originates from a female donor with multiple sclerosis, enrolled in a pregnancy study. The specimen was peripheral blood, collected in the second trimester of pregnancy.

The chain's CDR3 is CASSTTSGGPVTQYF. DNA of the CDR3: TGTGCCAGTAGTACGACTAGCGGGGGGCCTGTGACCCAGTACTTC. V and J are TRBV19 and TRBJ2-5; 13 nucleotides line up with TRBD2. This CDR3 has 15 amino acids. Trimming took 4 bases from V and 7 from J; bases not matched to a gene: 6. Germline V gene lookup returns CDR1 LNHDA and CDR2 SQIVND (reference sequence).